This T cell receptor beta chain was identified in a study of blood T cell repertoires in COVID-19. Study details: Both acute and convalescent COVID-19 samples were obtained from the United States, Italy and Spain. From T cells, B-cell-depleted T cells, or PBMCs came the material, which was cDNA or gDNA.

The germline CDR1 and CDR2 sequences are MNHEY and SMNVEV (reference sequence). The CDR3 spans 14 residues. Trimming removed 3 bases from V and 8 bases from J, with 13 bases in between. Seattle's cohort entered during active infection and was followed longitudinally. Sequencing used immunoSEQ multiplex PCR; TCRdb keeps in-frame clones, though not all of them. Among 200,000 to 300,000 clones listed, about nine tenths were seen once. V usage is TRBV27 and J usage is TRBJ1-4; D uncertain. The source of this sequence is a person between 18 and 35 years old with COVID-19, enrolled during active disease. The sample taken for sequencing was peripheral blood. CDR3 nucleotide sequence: TGTGCCAGCAGTTTTGGGCCCTCAACCGAAAAACTGTTTTTT. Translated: CASSFGPSTEKLFF.